The 20 T cell receptor beta chains given below trace back to one sample, sequenced in a study of blood T cell repertoires in COVID-19. Assay used: immunoSEQ multiplex PCR; TCRdb lists only in-frame clones, some missing. The repertoire has roughly 70,000 clones, around four fifths of them found once; the top ten carry 15%. The sequenced sample consisted of peripheral blood. These receptors were collected from a man in his fifties or sixties with COVID-19, enrolled during active disease.

The chain recombines TRBV12-2 with TRBJ1-6; TRBD1 was called by the table and not checked on the DNA. TRBV12-2 has pseudogene status. The CDR3 is 14 residues long. The CDR3: CASRGQEGNSPLHF. The CDR3 region has the DNA TGTGCAAGTCGCGGACAGGAGGGTAATTCACCCCTCCACTTT.

The chain employs TRBV24-1 and TRBJ1-5, with 7 bases that match TRBD1. J was trimmed by 2 bases and V by 4 bases; bases with no gene match: 4. Looked up from germline, CDR1 is KGHDR and CDR2 is SFDVKD. This CDR3 spans 15 amino acids. The CDR3 nucleotides read TGTGCCACCAGTGACAGCACAGGGGGCAATCAGCCCCAGCATTTT. It encodes CATSDSTGGNQPQHF.

The chain links TRBV12-2 to TRBJ2-7; the table's D call TRBD2 went unverified against the DNA. TRBV12-2 is a pseudogene locus. The CDR3 consists of 15 residues. CDR3 in amino acids: CASRLGRDLSYEQYF. DNA of the CDR3: TGTGCAAGTCGCTTAGGGCGGGACCTGAGCTACGAGCAGTACTTC.

This chain connects TRBV7-9 to TRBJ2-7; TRBD1 matches at 8 bases. V shed 5 bases, J shed 3 bases, and the junction held 6 bases outside the gene matches. The germline gives CDR1 SEHNR, CDR2 FQNEAQ (reference sequence). CDR3 length: 14 residues. CDR3 bases: TGTGCCAGCAGCCGTCAGGGGGCGGTCTACGAGCAGTACTTC. This codes for CASSRQGAVYEQYF.

This rearrangement joins TRBV2 to TRBJ1-5; perhaps TRBD1 as D (5 bases). The V end was cut by 2 bases, the J end by 1 base, with 9 bases between. CDR3 length equals 15 residues. Germline lookup yields CDR1 SNHLY and CDR2 FYNNEI. This CDR3 reads CASSERQISNQPQHF. The CDR3 DNA is TGTGCCAGCAGTGAAAGACAGATAAGCAATCAGCCCCAGCATTTT.

The chain combines TRBV11-3 with TRBJ1-4; no firm D call. With 5 bases removed from V and 10 bases from J, the gap between germline ends came to 20 bases. The CDR3 totals 15 residues. CDR1 and CDR2 (germline): SGHNT, YENEEA. The CDR3 region has the DNA TGTGCCAGCAGCCCACGCGGGAACCCCCCTCCAAAACTGTTTTTT. Translating it yields CASSPRGNPPPKLFF.

This rearrangement joins TRBV2 to TRBJ2-7, with a possible D match to TRBD2 (5 bases). V gave up 5 bases and J gave up 6 bases, with 14 bases separating them. This CDR3 is 13 amino acids long. Germline CDR1 and CDR2: SNHLY and FYNNEI. CDR3 sequence: CASSSTPAGEQYF. In nucleotides, the CDR3 is TGTGCCAGCAGTTCTACCCCGGCGGGCGAGCAGTACTTC.

This clone was counted a few times. This chain uses TRBV6-5 with TRBJ2-3, with a tentative D call TRBD1 (6 bases). The V end was cut by 7 bases, the J end by 6 bases, with 17 bases between. The CDR3 is 14 amino acids. The germline gives CDR1 MNHEY, CDR2 SVGAGI. The CDR3 DNA reads TGTGCCAGCACCCCTCTGGGACAATTGGATACGCAGTATTTT. It specifies CASTPLGQLDTQYF.

The V call is TRBV21-1, the J call TRBJ2-1; the DNA was not used to check the table's D call, TRBD2. TRBV21-1 is classified as a pseudogene. The CDR3 spans 12 residues. The CDR3 DNA reads as TGTGCCAGCAGCATCCGAGGGTATGAGCAGTTCTTC. Encoded protein: CASSIRGYEQFF.

The chain employs TRBV2 and TRBJ1-2; the D is unclear. Germline V gene sequence: CDR1 SNHLY, CDR2 FYNNEI. This CDR3 has 10 amino acids. With 8 bases removed from V and 10 bases from J, the gap between germline ends came to 11 bases. CDR3 bases: TGTGCCAGCTTCTACAGCTTCTACACCTTC. Translated: CASFYSFYTF.

This sequence joins TRBV4-1 and TRBJ2-2; D is unresolved. There are 14 residues in the CDR3. CDR1 MGHRA and CDR2 YSYEKL come from the germline V gene. V was cut by 0 bases and J by 1 base, with 3 bases left in between. The CDR3 protein is CASSQDQNTGELFF. In DNA, the CDR3 is TGCGCCAGCAGCCAAGATCAGAACACCGGGGAGCTGTTTTTT.

The rearrangement joins TRBV9 to TRBJ2-7; the D gene is possibly TRBD2 (6 bases). The CDR3 is made up of 14 amino acids. V dropped 2 bases and J dropped 5 bases, with 14 bases sitting between them. Per the germline V gene, CDR1 is SGDLS and CDR2 is YYNGEE. CDR3 coding DNA: TGTGCCAGCAGCGTTTCACTAGCAACCCACGAGCAGTACTTC. Encoded protein: CASSVSLATHEQYF.

The J gene is TRBJ2-5, the V gene TRBV21-1; TRBD2, the table's D call, was not compared with the DNA. TRBV21-1 constitutes a pseudogene. This CDR3 spans 17 amino acids. The CDR3 here is CASSNLRRAGVGETQYF. CDR3 DNA sequence: TGTGCCAGCAGCAACCTACGTAGGGCGGGAGTTGGGGAGACCCAGTACTTC.

The count of this clone is one. The V call is TRBV2, the J call TRBJ1-1; possibly TRBD1 for D (5 bases). The CDR3 covers 14 residues. The V end lost 5 bases, the J end lost 6 bases, and 16 bases lay between the germline ends. Per the germline V gene, CDR1 is SNHLY and CDR2 is FYNNEI. CDR3 in DNA: TGTGCCAGCAGTCAAAGGGGTAGGGGTCCTGAAGCTTTCTTT. Protein product: CASSQRGRGPEAFF.

The chain recombines TRBV28 with TRBJ2-7; 9 nucleotides align to TRBD2. This CDR3 comprises 14 residues. Losses at the gene ends were 8 bases for V and 3 bases for J; bases not matched to a gene: 8. CDR1 is MDHEN and CDR2 is SYDVKM in the germline V gene. The CDR3 region has the DNA TGTGCCAGCGGTTCAGCGGGAGGCGACTACGAGCAGTACTTC. This translates into CASGSAGGDYEQYF.

CDR3 sequence (DNA): TGCGCCAGCAGCTTGAGTACAGACGGTATAGAGACCCAGTACTTC. Its protein is CASSLSTDGIETQYF. The V call is TRBV5-1, the J call TRBJ2-5; D ambiguous. The germline V gene has CDR1 SGHRS and CDR2 YFSETQ. The V and J ends lost 1 base and 4 bases respectively, with 14 bases between them. The CDR3 is 15 amino acids.

This clone was counted a few times. J is TRBJ2-2 and V is TRBV4-1; D remains ambiguous. Germline V CDR1 and CDR2: MGHRA, YSYEKL. The CDR3 spans 15 residues. With 3 bases removed from V and 0 bases from J, the gap between germline ends came to 8 bases. CDR3 nucleotide sequence: TGCGCCAGCAGCCACCGACATCCGAACACCGGGGAGCTGTTTTTT. Its translation is CASSHRHPNTGELFF.

The chain carries TRBV3-1 (or the pseudogene TRBV3-2) and TRBJ2-5; 9 positions agree with TRBD1. Germline-derived CDR1 and CDR2 are LGHDT and YNNKEL (reference sequence). After removal of 4 bases from V and 7 bases from J, the junction contained 7 bases not matched to a gene. The length of the CDR3 is 14 residues. CDR3 nucleotide sequence: TGTGCCAGCAGCCTTTCGGGACAGGGCCGGACCCAGTACTTC. Translated: CASSLSGQGRTQYF.

The gene calls are TRBV5-1 and TRBJ1-2; 8 bases agree with TRBD1. The CDR3 is 15 amino acids. Trimming at V came to 4 bases and at J to 1 base, leaving 6 bases not matched to a gene. Germline lookup yields CDR1 SGHRS and CDR2 YFSETQ. The CDR3 spells CASSAGQGFNYGYTF. The CDR3 coding sequence is TGCGCCAGCAGCGCCGGACAGGGATTTAACTATGGCTACACCTTC.

This chain links TRBV3-1 (or the pseudogene TRBV3-2) with TRBJ2-1; TRBD2 might be the D (6 bases). Germline V CDR1 and CDR2: LGHDT, YNNKEL (reference sequence). Deletions cut 6 bases from V and 9 bases from J, with 18 bases between. There are 14 residues in the CDR3. The CDR3 sequence is CASRTSALYGEQFF. In nucleotides, the CDR3 is TGTGCCAGCAGGACTAGTGCTCTATACGGTGAGCAGTTCTTC.